This passage covers 24 T cell receptor beta chains from one sample sequenced in a study of T cells expressing NK-cell markers. TCRdb re-analyzed the 5' RACE reads; it lists each CDR3 protein once, without DNA. The listing contains 440,000 or so distinct CDR3 sequences. Specimen: blood T cells: a sorted CD56 or NKG2C T cell subset, CD4+ or CD8+ T cells, or bulk PBMC T cells (not recorded which). The receptors shown here come from a woman aged 18-70 years in good health.

The rearrangement joins TRBV20-1 to TRBJ1-2. CDR3 length: 16 residues. The germline gives CDR1 DFQATT, CDR2 SNEGSKA (reference sequence). The chain's CDR3 is CSARGSGTKGGYGYTF.

The chain joins TRBV4-3 to TRBJ2-3; the TCRdb call, TRBD1, lacks DNA for checking. This CDR3 is 15 amino acids long. In germline, CDR1 is LGHNA, CDR2 YSLEER. CDR3 amino acids: CASSQAHRVTDTQYF.

The chain is built from TRBV23-1 and TRBJ2-1; TCRdb lists TRBD1, though no DNA is available to test this call. TRBV23-1 is an open reading frame whose function is uncertain. CDR3 length equals 22 residues. The CDR3 sequence: CASSRRVTLGGLIGSSYNEQFF.

V is TRBV7-2 and J is TRBJ2-1; lacking DNA, the TRBD1 call made by TCRdb goes unchecked. Germline CDR1 and CDR2: SGHTA and FQGNSA. This CDR3 spans 17 amino acids. The CDR3 spells CASSLAVVPGKSNEQFF.

This chain joins TRBV28 and TRBJ2-5; lacking DNA, the TRBD2 call made by TCRdb goes unchecked. CDR1 is MDHEN, CDR2 SYDVKM, per germline. This CDR3 is built from 17 residues. This chain's CDR3 is CASRTGTSVEYQETQYF.

The chain employs TRBV5-1 and TRBJ2-3. CDR1 is SGHRS, CDR2 YFSETQ, per germline. The CDR3 is made up of 13 amino acids. CDR3 amino acids: CASSSPEMGTQYF.

The J gene is TRBJ2-3, the V gene TRBV27; the TRBD1 assignment by TCRdb is unverifiable without DNA. The CDR3 extends over 13 amino acids. Germline values: CDR1 MNHEY, CDR2 SMNVEV (reference sequence). The CDR3 loop reads CASRYKQGIRQYF.

The CDR3 protein is CASSLAEGTRAQHF. This chain links TRBV7-9 with TRBJ1-5; TCRdb proposes TRBD1, but this gene call is untestable without DNA. CDR1 and CDR2 from the germline V gene are SEHNR and FQNEAQ (reference sequence). This CDR3 has 14 amino acids.

J is TRBJ2-2 and V is TRBV28; no DNA is available, so the TRBD2 call from TCRdb remains unchecked. The germline CDR1 and CDR2 sequences are MDHEN and SYDVKM. The CDR3 runs 14 residues. The CDR3 region is CASRASGRTGELFF.

V and J are TRBV3-1 and TRBJ2-3; as DNA is missing, the TRBD1 call by TCRdb cannot be tested. The CDR3 is 14 residues long. Germline V gene lookup returns CDR1 LGHDT and CDR2 YNNKEL (reference sequence). The CDR3 loop reads CASSLGQGGYTQYF.

J is TRBJ2-1 and V is TRBV29-1; as DNA is missing, the TRBD2 call by TCRdb cannot be tested. Germline V gene lookup returns CDR1 SQVTM and CDR2 ANQGSEA. The CDR3 contains 14 residues. CDR3 sequence: CSVRLAGAYNEQFF.

This sequence joins TRBV29-1 and TRBJ1-2; TCRdb proposes TRBD1, but this gene call is untestable without DNA. From germline, CDR1 is SQVTM and CDR2 ANQGSEA. CDR3 length: 15 amino acids. CDR3 amino acids: CSVVGGTQINYGYTF.

This chain connects TRBV5-1 to TRBJ2-3; the TCRdb D gene call, TRBD2, has no DNA to confirm it. CDR1 and CDR2 (germline): SGHRS, YFSETQ. This CDR3 spans 15 amino acids. This CDR3 is CASSAGLAGGDTQYF.

The chain has TRBV5-4 and TRBJ1-3; TCRdb's D call, TRBD1, is unchecked because there is no DNA. The CDR3 spans 16 residues. The germline CDR1 and CDR2 sequences are SGHNT and YYREEE (reference sequence). The CDR3: CASSLAGTGASNTIYF. The full variable domain, in which reference TRBV5-4 and TRBJ1-3 provide the parts outside the CDR3, is ETGVTQSPTHLIKTRGQQVTLRCSSQSGHNTVSWYQQALGQGPQFIFQYYREEENGRGNFPPRFSGLQFPNYSSELNVNALELDDSALYLCASSLAGTGASNTIYFGEGSWLTVV.

The chain is built from TRBV10-3 and TRBJ2-1; TCRdb calls TRBD1, which cannot be checked without DNA. Germline-derived CDR1 and CDR2 are ENHRY and SYGVKD. The CDR3 has 16 residues. CDR3 loop: CATAGLGGSIDIEQFF.

J is TRBJ2-2 and V is TRBV6-1; TCRdb names TRBD1, which stays unverified in the absence of DNA. The CDR3 loop spans 14 amino acids. Germline V CDR1 and CDR2: MNHNS, SASEGT. CDR3 region: CASSLPGDTGELFF.

This chain connects TRBV10-3 to TRBJ2-3; TCRdb's D gene call, TRBD2, goes unchecked for lack of DNA. The CDR3 consists of 16 residues. The germline V gene encodes CDR1 ENHRY and CDR2 SYGVKD. CDR3 in amino acids: CAISEWGGSAPDTQYF.

The rearrangement links TRBV24-1 to TRBJ2-2; TCRdb designates TRBD1, a call that cannot be tested without DNA. The CDR3 extends over 17 amino acids. Germline V gene data show CDR1 as KGHDR and CDR2 as SFDVKD. This chain's CDR3 is CATSDITGGSDTGELFF.

V is TRBV27 and J is TRBJ1-5; absent DNA, TCRdb's TRBD1 call cannot be checked. Germline-derived CDR1 and CDR2 are MNHEY and SMNVEV (reference sequence). The CDR3 consists of 16 residues. CDR3 amino acids: CASSSPWGKGNQPQHF.

J is TRBJ2-3 and V is TRBV5-1; there is no DNA to check the TCRdb D call of TRBD2. The CDR3 is 17 residues long. Germline values: CDR1 SGHRS, CDR2 YFSETQ. The CDR3 protein is CASSTVAGGTSTDTQYF.

This sequence joins TRBV5-6 and TRBJ1-1; TCRdb returns TRBD1, unconfirmable since there is no DNA. The length of the CDR3 is 18 residues. Germline CDR1 SGHDT, CDR2 YYEEEE. The CDR3 region is CASATPAAGAVLNTEAFF.

The chain is built from TRBV5-1 and TRBJ1-1; the TRBD1 assignment by TCRdb is unverifiable without DNA. CDR1 is SGHRS, CDR2 YFSETQ, per germline. The CDR3 has 16 amino acids. The CDR3 sequence: CASSPRDRGGNTEAFF.

The rearrangement links TRBV14 to TRBJ2-1; TCRdb names TRBD2, which stays unverified in the absence of DNA. Germline V gene sequence: CDR1 SGHDN, CDR2 FVKESK. This CDR3 contains 16 residues. This CDR3 is CASSQEGPRDPDEQFF.

This sequence joins TRBV27 and TRBJ2-5; absent DNA, TCRdb's TRBD2 call cannot be checked. Germline assignment: CDR1 MNHEY and CDR2 SMNVEV (reference sequence). This CDR3 region has 16 residues. CDR3 sequence: CASSLAPGLAKETQYF.